This is a list of T cell receptor beta chains from one sample in a study of cytomegalovirus exposure and HLA in healthy donors. The method was immunoSEQ multiplex PCR; TCRdb's version includes in-frame clones alone and lacks a portion of them. In all, the sample yields about 39,000 clones. Specimen: PBMCs. The receptors were gathered from a male donor in good health and CMV-seronegative. Both conserved end residues are part of each CDR3. A D gene is named only where the DNA matches it firmly.

TRBV6-1	-	TRBJ1-5	TGTGCCAGCAGTGCTAGACGGCAGACCAATCAGCCCCAGCATTTT	CASSARRQTNQPQHF
TRBV4-1	-	TRBJ2-5	TGCGCCAGCAGCCAAGATCCAGGGTGGAAGGTAGGGACCCAGTACTTC	CASSQDPGWKVGTQYF
TRBV30	-	TRBJ1-5	TGTGCCTGGAGTCCGGGATCGGGCAATCAGCCCCAGCATTTT	CAWSPGSGNQPQHF
TRBV2	-	TRBJ1-5	TGTGCCAGCAGTGTCTCGAGGGCCCAGCCCCAGCATTTT	CASSVSRAQPQHF
TRBV4-2	TRBD2	TRBJ2-2	TGTGCCAGCAGCCAACCCGGGACTACTAACACCGGGGAGCTGTTTTTT	CASSQPGTTNTGELFF
TRBV15	TRBD1	TRBJ2-2	TGTGCCACCAGCAGACAGGACAGGGGAGTGATCGGGGAGCTGTTTTTT	CATSRQDRGVIGELFF
TRBV19	-	TRBJ2-6	TGTGCCAGTAGTATAGATAGCGGAGGTTCTGGGGCCAACGTCCTGACTTTC	CASSIDSGGSGANVLTF
TRBV30	-	TRBJ2-5	TGTGCCTGGACCCCTACCGTAGGGGTGGAGACCCAGTACTTC	CAWTPTVGVETQYF
TRBV5-1	TRBD1	TRBJ2-6	TGCGCCAGCAGCTTGAGGACAGGGGCCTTCTCTGGGGCCAACGTCCTGACTTTC	CASSLRTGAFSGANVLTF
TRBV28	-	TRBJ2-2	TGTGCCACCACTTGGGCCGCGAACACCGGGGAGCTGTTTTTT	CATTWAANTGELFF
TRBV30	-	TRBJ1-5	TGTGCCTGGAGTGTAGGCGGGGTTGGTCATCAGCCCCAGCATTTT	CAWSVGGVGHQPQHF
TRBV6-1	-	TRBJ1-3	TGTGCCAGCAGTGAAGATCTGGGGCAGGGCGGAAACACCATATATTTT	CASSEDLGQGGNTIYF
TRBV5-1	-	TRBJ2-2	TGCGCCAGCAGAAGGGGACACCAAAAAATCGCCGGGGAGCTGTTTTTT	CASRRGHQKIAGELFF
TRBV25-1	TRBD1	TRBJ2-3	TGTGCCAGCAGTGGGACAGGGACAGATACGCAGTATTTT	CASSGTGTDTQYF
TRBV27	TRBD1	TRBJ1-2	TGTGCCAGCAGTTTCAGACAGGGTAACTATGGCTACACCTTC	CASSFRQGNYGYTF
TRBV4-1	TRBD2	TRBJ2-3	TGCGCCAGCAGCCAAGTAGTACTAGCGGTCACAGATACGCAGTATTTT	CASSQVVLAVTDTQYF
TRBV7-9	-	TRBJ2-7	TGTGCCAGCAGCCCATATGGGGCGGCCCCAGGCGACGAGCAGTACTTC	CASSPYGAAPGDEQYF
TRBV14	TRBD1	TRBJ1-1	TGTGCCAGCAGCCTACAAGGAATGGGCCTCGGGACAGGGGGTATTAGTACTGAAGCTTTCTTT	CASSLQGMGLGTGGISTEAFF
TRBV6-5	TRBD1	TRBJ2-1	TGTGCCAGCACCCGAGACAGGGACTACAATGAGCAGTTCTTC	CASTRDRDYNEQFF
TRBV21-1	-	TRBJ2-7	TGTGCCAGCAGCAATGTTGGAGTTAGGGCGGACATTACCTACGAGCAGTACTTC	CASSNVGVRADITYEQYF
TRBV2	-	TRBJ1-6	TGTGCCAGCAGTGAAGGGCTCCTGATCTCCTATAATTCACCCCTCCACTTT	CASSEGLLISYNSPLHF
TRBV7-8	TRBD1	TRBJ1-5	TGTGCCAGCAGACCAGACAGGGGTAGCAATCAGCCCCAGCATTTT	CASRPDRGSNQPQHF
TRBV15	TRBD1	TRBJ2-7	TGTGCCACCAGCAGCTCAGGGGGCCCCTACGAGCAGTACTTC	CATSSSGGPYEQYF
TRBV7-9	-	TRBJ1-1	TGTGCCAGCAGCTTAGCGTCCGGAGGGGACACTGAAGCTTTCTTT	CASSLASGGDTEAFF
TRBV4-1	TRBD1	TRBJ1-5	TGCGCCAGCAGCCAAGAAGGACAGGCGGCTAATCAGCCCCAGCATTTT	CASSQEGQAANQPQHF
TRBV15	-	TRBJ1-6	TGTGCCACCAGCACCCCAAAGGGGAGGACCTATAATTCACCCCTCCACTTT	CATSTPKGRTYNSPLHF
TRBV5-1	-	TRBJ1-6	TGCGCCAGCAGCTTAACGCCAACAGCTACGTATAATTCACCCCTCCACTTT	CASSLTPTATYNSPLHF
TRBV7-8	TRBD1	TRBJ1-1	TGTGCCAGCAGCTCCTTGGACAGGGCCACTGAAGCTTTCTTT	CASSSLDRATEAFF
TRBV7-6	-	TRBJ2-5	TGTGCCAGCAGCCCCAAACTACCGGACAGCCAAGAGGCCCAGTACTTC	CASSPKLPDSQEAQYF
TRBV4-1	TRBD1	TRBJ1-1	TGCGCCAGCAGCCAAACGACAGGGGTTGTAACTGAAGCTTTCTTT	CASSQTTGVVTEAFF
TRBV7-9	-	TRBJ1-1	TGTGCCAGCAGCCCCCGGGGCACTGAAGCTTTCTTT	CASSPRGTEAFF
TRBV5-8	-	TRBJ1-1	TGTGCCAGCAGCTTCTGGGGCAGGGGCGCTGAAGCTTTCTTT	CASSFWGRGAEAFF
TRBV10-3	-	TRBJ1-5	TGTGCCATCAGTGAGTCGGAGGGGTTGGAGCCCCAGCATTTT	CAISESEGLEPQHF
TRBV18	TRBD1	TRBJ1-4	TGTGCCAGCTCACCGTCAAGACAGGGGAATGAAAAACTGTTTTTT	CASSPSRQGNEKLFF
TRBV11-3	TRBD2	TRBJ2-3	TGTGCCAGCAGCCCGCGGGGGTCCACAGATACGCAGTATTTT	CASSPRGSTDTQYF
TRBV27	-	TRBJ2-7	TGTGCCAGCAGTTCCCAGGGCCCCTACGAGCAGTACTTC	CASSSQGPYEQYF
TRBV9	TRBD2	TRBJ2-3	TGTGCCAGCAGCGCCCTTGGGAGCGGGGGGGCAGTAGATACGCAGTATTTT	CASSALGSGGAVDTQYF
TRBV6-1	-	TRBJ2-2	TGTGCCAGCAGTGTAGCCGCGAACACCGGGGAGCTGTTTTTT	CASSVAANTGELFF
TRBV7-3	TRBD2	TRBJ2-6	TGTGCCAGCAGCTTACGCGGGGGGGTAACTGGGGCCAACGTCCTGACTTTC	CASSLRGGVTGANVLTF
TRBV5-4	-	TRBJ1-1	TGTGCCAGCATGGACATAAAGAACACTGAAGCTTTCTTT	CASMDIKNTEAFF
TRBV19	-	TRBJ1-5	TGTGCCAGTAGTTTGCAGGGTTCCCAGCCCCAGCATTTT	CASSLQGSQPQHF
TRBV2	TRBD2	TRBJ2-5	TGTGCCAGCAGTGAATCCCGGGGAGGGTCAGAGACCCAGTACTTC	CASSESRGGSETQYF
TRBV2	-	TRBJ2-4	TGTGCCACCGCCCGGTCCTTAGCCAAAAACATTCAGTACTTC	CATARSLAKNIQYF
TRBV6-5	TRBD1	TRBJ2-3	TGTGCCAGCAGTTATCTGGGACAGCGTAGCACAGATACGCAGTATTTT	CASSYLGQRSTDTQYF
TRBV27	TRBD1	TRBJ1-5	TGTGCCAGCAGTTTGACAGGGATGGATGATCAGCCCCAGCATTTT	CASSLTGMDDQPQHF
TRBV29-1	TRBD2	TRBJ2-1	TGCAGCGTTCGACCGGGACTAGGGATTAACAATGAGCAGTTCTTC	CSVRPGLGINNEQFF
TRBV7-3	-	TRBJ2-5	TGTGCCAGCAGCTTAAGGGGCCAACCCAAGACCCAGTACTTC	CASSLRGQPKTQYF
TRBV5-6	-	TRBJ2-2	TGTGCCAGCAGCTTGGTGAGGGACACCGGGGAGCTGTTTTTT	CASSLVRDTGELFF
TRBV2	TRBD1	TRBJ2-7	TGTGCCAGCAGCAGGGGACAGGCTCAGCAGTACTTC	CASSRGQAQQYF
TRBV6-5	TRBD1	TRBJ1-1	TGTGCCAGCAGTTCCGACAGGGTCCTGAACACTGAAGCTTTCTTT	CASSSDRVLNTEAFF
TRBV2	TRBD2	TRBJ2-1	TGTGCCAGCAGTGGCGGGGGGCTAACCTACAATGAGCAGTTCTTC	CASSGGGLTYNEQFF
TRBV12-5	-	TRBJ1-6	TGTGCTAGTGGTTTGGCAAGTAACTTTAATTCACCCCTCCACTTT	CASGLASNFNSPLHF
TRBV4-1	-	TRBJ2-5	TGCGCCAGCAGCCAAGTTTTGGGGAGCCGGGGCCAAGAGACCCAGTACTTC	CASSQVLGSRGQETQYF
TRBV28	-	TRBJ1-5	TGTGCCAGCAGTTTAAGCAGGGCAGCGAGCAATCAGCCCCAGCATTTT	CASSLSRAASNQPQHF
TRBV10-2	-	TRBJ2-7	TGCGCCAGCAGTGAGTCGGAGGCGACGGGATTTTACGAGCAGTACTTC	CASSESEATGFYEQYF